This T cell receptor (beta chain) originates from a study of T cells in localized non-small cell lung cancer. This clone was picked up one time. Produced via immunoSEQ multiplex PCR; TCRdb's table is partial and in-frame only. The data hold around 20,000 clones, with more than 70% observed a single time. This CDR3 has 14 amino acids. Germline V gene lookup returns CDR1 SGHRS and CDR2 YFSETQ. V was pared by 4 bases and J by 4 bases, with 13 bases between. Sequencing used PBMCs, obtained before any cancer treatment. The clonotype comes from a woman aged 40-75 years with stage II squamous cell lung carcinoma. This chain connects TRBV5-1 to TRBJ2-3, with a tentative D call TRBD2 (6 bases). This chain's CDR3 is CASSPWEVADTQYF. DNA for the CDR3: TGCGCCAGCAGCCCATGGGAGGTCGCAGATACGCAGTATTTT.